This entry lists 23 T cell receptor beta chains sequenced from one sample in a study of blood T cell repertoires in COVID-19. Assay: immunoSEQ multiplex PCR; the TCRdb copy retains only in-frame clones and omits some. The sample includes 200,000 to 250,000 clones, around three quarters of them seen just once. The sample consisted of peripheral blood. The receptors were gathered from an older woman with acute or convalescent COVID-19.

In its sample, this clone was seen once. The chain combines TRBV29-1 with TRBJ1-3; the D gene is possibly TRBD1 (5 bases). Germline lookup yields CDR1 SQVTM and CDR2 ANQGSEA. Trimming stripped 4 bases from V and 8 bases from J, with 15 bases between. The CDR3 covers 13 residues. In DNA form, the CDR3 reads TGCAGCGTTGGGGGCAGGGTCGGAGACACCATATATTTT. Translating it yields CSVGGRVGDTIYF.

This clone occurred once. The chain couples TRBV12-3 or TRBV12-4 to TRBJ2-7; no definite D call. Trimming took off 5 bases at V and 4 bases at J, with 12 bases between the two ends. This CDR3 region has 13 residues. The CDR3 region is CASSLLNSYEQYF. CDR3 coding DNA: TGTGCCAGCAGTCTCCTGAACTCGTACGAGCAGTACTTC.

V gene TRBV6-6 combines with J gene TRBJ1-2; 8 positions match TRBD1. Germline values: CDR1 MNHNY, CDR2 SVGAGI (reference sequence). The CDR3 spans 14 residues. J was trimmed by 7 bases and V by 6 bases; bases with no gene match: 10. CDR3 sequence reads: CASRWDRQISGYTF. CDR3 sequence (DNA): TGTGCCAGCAGATGGGACAGGCAAATAAGTGGCTACACCTTC.

This chain joins TRBV5-1 and TRBJ2-3, with 8 bases that match TRBD2. The CDR3 runs to 16 residues. From germline, CDR1 is SGHRS and CDR2 YFSETQ. The V gene end was trimmed by 4 bases and the J gene end by 5 bases; junction bases not matched to a gene: 12. This CDR3 reads CASSIGLAGLEDTQYF. DNA for the CDR3: TGCGCCAGCAGCATCGGACTAGCCGGTCTGGAAGATACGCAGTATTTT. Drawing the rest from reference TRBV5-1 and TRBJ2-3, the complete variable domain is KAGVTQTPRYLIKTRGQQVTLSCSPISGHRSVSWYQQTPGQGLQFLFEYFSETQRNKGNFPGRFSGRQFSNSRSEMNVSTLELGDSALYLCASSIGLAGLEDTQYFGPGTRLTVL.

This chain joins TRBV3-1 (or the pseudogene TRBV3-2) and TRBJ2-2; unclear D gene. V lost 1 base and J 2 bases, leaving 8 bases between the germline ends. Germline CDR1 reads LGHDT; CDR2 reads YNNKEL (reference sequence). The CDR3 totals 15 residues. CDR3 bases: TGTGCCAGCAGCCAAGGGTGGGCTAACACCGGGGAGCTGTTTTTT. As protein: CASSQGWANTGELFF.

The table lists this clone with a few counts. CDR3 DNA sequence: TGTGCCAGCAGCCGGGGAGGGAACGGTTCACCCCTCCACTTT. Its translation is CASSRGGNGSPLHF. This rearrangement joins TRBV7-3 to TRBJ1-6, with no clear D. Germline values: CDR1 SGHTA, CDR2 FQGTGA. The V end was cut by 5 bases, the J end by 9 bases, with 14 bases between. The CDR3 extends over 14 amino acids.

The chain links TRBV5-1 to TRBJ2-1, with D possibly TRBD2 on 5 matching bases. This CDR3 comprises 15 residues. Germline V gene data show CDR1 as SGHRS and CDR2 as YFSETQ. The ends were cut back, 0 bases at V and 6 bases at J, with 13 bases in the middle. The CDR3 protein is CASSLEKDGSNEQFF. CDR3 in DNA: TGCGCCAGCAGCTTGGAAAAAGATGGGAGCAATGAGCAGTTCTTC.

V is TRBV4-1 and J is TRBJ1-3; D not resolved. This CDR3 contains 18 residues. V was pared by 1 base and J by 0 bases, with 16 bases between. Germline CDR1 MGHRA, CDR2 YSYEKL. The CDR3 loop is CASSQGPAGGHSGNTIYF. CDR3 DNA: TGCGCCAGCAGCCAAGGTCCCGCAGGTGGTCACTCTGGAAACACCATATATTTT.

V usage is TRBV28 and J usage is TRBJ1-1; unclear D gene. The CDR3 is 15 residues long. Between the trimmed V and J ends, which lost 3 bases and 0 bases, there was a span of 11 bases. Germline loops: CDR1 MDHEN, CDR2 SYDVKM. The chain's CDR3 is CASSLGSMMNTEAFF. As DNA, the CDR3 is TGTGCCAGCAGTTTGGGCAGCATGATGAACACTGAAGCTTTCTTT.

The rearrangement uses TRBV19 and TRBJ2-2, with 8 bases that match TRBD2. The junction had 3 bases not matched to a gene; V was cut back by 5 bases and J by 7 bases. CDR3 length: 13 residues. The germline V gene encodes CDR1 LNHDA and CDR2 SQIVND (reference sequence). The CDR3 is CASSVAGYGELFF. The CDR3 DNA reads TGTGCCAGTAGTGTAGCGGGGTACGGGGAGCTGTTTTTT. Supplemented by reference TRBV19 and TRBJ2-2, the full variable domain reads DGGITQSPKYLFRKEGQNVTLSCEQNLNHDAMYWYRQDPGQGLRLIYYSQIVNDFQKGDIAEGYSVSREKKESFPLTVTSAQKNPTAFYLCASSVAGYGELFFGEGSRLTVL.

The chain uses TRBV9 and TRBJ2-2, with TRBD2 matching 11 bases. Germline lookup yields CDR1 SGDLS and CDR2 YYNGEE. The ends lost 1 base at V and 5 bases at J; junction bases unmatched: 13. The CDR3 sequence is 19 residues long. The CDR3 spells CASSVSLASGGPGTGELFF. For the CDR3, the DNA is TGTGCCAGCAGCGTATCCTTGGCTAGCGGGGGGCCAGGAACCGGGGAGCTGTTTTTT.

The chain combines TRBV15 with TRBJ1-1; tentatively, D is TRBD1 (5 bases). Germline assignment: CDR1 LNHNV and CDR2 YYDKDF (reference sequence). The length of the CDR3 is 11 residues. Trimming cost V 4 bases and J 9 bases, with 9 bases left between them. This CDR3 reads CATSTYRKAFF. The CDR3 DNA sequence: TGTGCCACCAGCACCTACAGGAAAGCTTTCTTT. Looking up the rest from reference TRBV15 and TRBJ1-1 gives the full variable domain: DAMVIQNPRYQVTQFGKPVTLSCSQTLNHNVMYWYQQKSSQAPKLLFHYYDKDFNNEADTPDNFQSRRPNTSFCFLDIRSPGLGDTAMYLCATSTYRKAFFGQGTRLTVV.

The chain couples TRBV24-1 to TRBJ2-1, with D possibly matching TRBD2 (6 bases). The V gene's germline CDR1 is KGHDR and CDR2 SFDVKD. The CDR3 sequence is 16 residues long. V lost 6 bases to trimming and J lost 5 bases, with 19 bases between them. The CDR3 sequence is CATSSLRGRVNNEQFF. CDR3 in DNA: TGTGCCACCAGTAGCCTGCGGGGCAGGGTTAACAATGAGCAGTTCTTC.

This chain links TRBV15 with TRBJ2-7; 10 bases are shared with TRBD2. The CDR3 spans 16 residues. Germline CDR1 and CDR2: LNHNV and YYDKDF (reference sequence). Losses at the gene ends were 5 bases for V and 2 bases for J; bases not matched to a gene: 9. Here the CDR3 reads CATSGLSGGNPYEQYV. Here the CDR3 DNA reads TGTGCCACCAGCGGTCTTAGCGGGGGGAACCCCTACGAGCAGTACGTC.

In DNA, the CDR3 is TGTGCCACCAGTGACACAATGGAGGGCCTCCAAGAGACCCAGTACTTC. This translates into CATSDTMEGLQETQYF. The rearrangement joins TRBV24-1 to TRBJ2-5; possibly TRBD2 for D (6 bases). V lost 4 bases and J 1 base, leaving 15 bases between the germline ends. CDR3 size: 16 residues. In germline, CDR1 is KGHDR, CDR2 SFDVKD.

The rearrangement uses TRBV21-1 and TRBJ2-7; the table names TRBD1, a call not compared with the DNA. TRBV21-1 represents a pseudogene. The CDR3 runs 16 residues. CDR3 nucleotides: TGTGCCAGCAGCAACATCGAAGCAGGAACAACCTACGAGCAGTACTTC. Amino acids: CASSNIEAGTTYEQYF.

The chain employs TRBV5-1 and TRBJ2-3, with D possibly being TRBD2 (6 bases). V was trimmed by 2 bases and J by 2 bases, leaving 9 bases between them. The CDR3 consists of 14 residues. Germline V gene sequence: CDR1 SGHRS, CDR2 YFSETQ. The CDR3 reads CASSLAGITDTQYF. The DNA for the CDR3 is TGCGCCAGCAGCTTAGCGGGTATCACAGATACGCAGTATTTT.

This sequence joins TRBV6-1 and TRBJ2-5; D gene unclear. Germline V gene data show CDR1 as MNHNS and CDR2 as SASEGT. The CDR3 is 16 amino acids. Trimming took 2 bases from V and 9 from J, leaving 22 bases between them. The CDR3 bases are TGTGCCAGCAGTGAATGGTACCCGCCCCCTAATCCACCCCAGTACTTC. This sequence encodes CASSEWYPPPNPPQYF.

The gene calls are TRBV9 and TRBJ2-5; 8 bases are a match to TRBD2. The CDR3 has 14 amino acids. With V trimmed by 0 bases and J by 3 bases, 1 base remained unmatched. Germline CDR1 is SGDLS and CDR2 is YYNGEE. CDR3 nucleotides: TGTGCCAGCAGCGTAGCCGGGGGGGAAGAGACCCAGTACTTC. It translates to CASSVAGGEETQYF.

This rearrangement joins TRBV6-5 to TRBJ1-1; D not certain. Trimming shortened V by 8 bases and J by 1 base, and 17 bases separated the two germline ends. Germline CDR1 is MNHEY and CDR2 is SVGAGI. The CDR3 is 15 amino acids. The CDR3 coding sequence is TGTGCCAGCGCCCCCGCCCAAACTGGGAACACTGAAGCTTTCTTT. The encoded protein is CASAPAQTGNTEAFF.

This chain uses TRBV10-1 with TRBJ1-1; possible D gene TRBD1, 5 bases. The germline CDR1 and CDR2 sequences are WNHNN and SYGVQD (reference sequence). There are 14 residues in the CDR3. V was pared by 10 bases and J by 2 bases, with 17 bases between. The CDR3 region is CAISVRGVNTEAFF. The CDR3 coding sequence is TGCGCCATTTCGGTAAGGGGCGTTAACACTGAAGCTTTCTTT.

The chain is built from TRBV19 and TRBJ1-3; D is undetermined. This CDR3 comprises 15 residues. Germline V gives CDR1 LNHDA, CDR2 SQIVND (reference sequence). V lost 1 base and J 4 bases, leaving 11 bases between the germline ends. The DNA for the CDR3 is TGTGCCAGTAGTATAGGGCGGGCGAACGGAAACACCATATATTTT. It translates to CASSIGRANGNTIYF.

The rearrangement uses TRBV5-1 and TRBJ1-3; 8 bases are shared with TRBD1. The CDR3 runs to 16 residues. Germline-derived CDR1 and CDR2 are SGHRS and YFSETQ. V gave up 3 bases and J gave up 2 bases; unmatched junction bases: 7. CDR3 amino acids: CASSSLTGETGNTIYF. The CDR3 DNA sequence: TGCGCCAGCAGCTCATTGACAGGGGAAACTGGAAACACCATATATTTT.